The rows below give T cell receptor beta chains drawn from one sample of a study of T cell clones after liver transplantation. The protocol was immunoSEQ multiplex PCR, while the TCRdb copy is restricted to in-frame clones and leaves out a portion. The table includes about 100,000 clones, roughly four fifths detected once. The sequenced sample was CD4+ T cells from blood, obtained before liver transplant. The receptors derive from a human donor who received a liver transplant. The CDR3 runs from the conserved cysteine through the conserved F or W. The D gene is left open where the match is weak. Clone size is given for some rows only: seen once, a few or many times, or a class if the clone is expanded.

V	size	D	length	J	DNA	CDR3
TRBV5-1	-	-	14	TRBJ1-4	TGCGCCAGCAGCTTGGGTGCAACTAATGAAAAACTGTTTTTT	CASSLGATNEKLFF
TRBV10-3	-	-	15	TRBJ1-1	TGTGCCATCAGTGAGTCGCAGGATTTGAACACTGAAGCTTTCTTT	CAISESQDLNTEAFF
TRBV19	-	-	13	TRBJ1-1	TGTGCCAGTAGTGGGTTACCGAACACTGAAGCTTTCTTT	CASSGLPNTEAFF
TRBV7-2	once	-	16	TRBJ1-2	TGTGCCAGCAGCTTAGTGCTCGGGGGCCGGGGCTATGGCTACACCTTC	CASSLVLGGRGYGYTF
TRBV2	once	-	13	TRBJ1-6	TGTGCCAGCAAACGTAGGGGGACTTCACCCCTCCACTTT	CASKRRGTSPLHF
TRBV7-2	-	TRBD1	15	TRBJ1-6	TGTGCCACCCCATACGGGCAGGGGGCCAATTCACCCCTCCACTTT	CATPYGQGANSPLHF
TRBV27	-	TRBD2	16	TRBJ2-1	TGTGCCAGCAGACCTTCCGGGACTAGCGGGACCAATGAGCAGTTCTTC	CASRPSGTSGTNEQFF
TRBV19	-	-	14	TRBJ1-3	TGTGCCAGTAATCCGGGGCCCTCTGGAAACACCATATATTTT	CASNPGPSGNTIYF
TRBV29-1	once	-	12	TRBJ2-1	TGCAGCGTTGAAGAGTTGGCGGAGGGGCAGTTCTTC	CSVEELAEGQFF
TRBV28	-	-	15	TRBJ1-6	TGTGCCAGCGAGCTGGAGGGGCGGGGTGGTTCACCCCTCCACTTT	CASELEGRGGSPLHF
TRBV7-3	-	-	13	TRBJ1-1	TGTGCCAGCAGCTCCCTTAAGAACACTGAAGCTTTCTTT	CASSSLKNTEAFF
TRBV11-3	-	-	13	TRBJ2-3	TGTGCCAGCAGCAGAGCAGGGCCAGATACGCAGTATTTT	CASSRAGPDTQYF
TRBV7-2	-	TRBD1	14	TRBJ1-1	TGTGCCAGCAGCTTGGGGACAGCAAACACTGAAGCTTTCTTT	CASSLGTANTEAFF
TRBV6-5	-	TRBD1	16	TRBJ2-4	TGTGCCAGCAGTTTCACCCCGGGACAGGGGGCTGGGATTCAGTACTTC	CASSFTPGQGAGIQYF
TRBV4-2	-	-	16	TRBJ2-2	TGTGCCAGCAGCCAGTTAGCGGCCGCGAACACCGGGGAGCTGTTTTTT	CASSQLAAANTGELFF
TRBV11-2	-	-	13	TRBJ1-2	TGTGCCAGCAGCCCGACACCAAACTATGGCTACACCTTC	CASSPTPNYGYTF
TRBV5-6	-	-	16	TRBJ1-5	TGTGCCAGCAGCCTCTTGGAGGGGATGGGCAATCAGCCCCAGCATTTT	CASSLLEGMGNQPQHF
TRBV9	-	-	17	TRBJ2-7	TGTGCCAGCAGCTCACAGAACAGGGTCCGGGGTGTGGACGAGCAGTACTTC	CASSSQNRVRGVDEQYF
TRBV4-1	-	-	13	TRBJ1-1	TGCGCCAGCAGCCAAGTTGGCAGGGGCGCAGCTTTCTTT	CASSQVGRGAAFF
TRBV5-1	-	-	16	TRBJ1-4	TGCGCCAGCAGCTTGGTGACCGTGGGGGCTAATGAAAAACTGTTTTTT	CASSLVTVGANEKLFF
TRBV19	-	-	15	TRBJ2-2	TGTGCCAGTAGTTCGCCGGGACTCATCACCGGGGAGCTGTTTTTT	CASSSPGLITGELFF
TRBV6-5	-	-	13	TRBJ2-7	TGTGCCAGCAGTTACCATCCGAAATACGAGCAGTACTTC	CASSYHPKYEQYF
TRBV11-1	-	-	13	TRBJ1-2	TGTGCCAGCAGCTTACTACAGGGTTATGGCTACACCTTC	CASSLLQGYGYTF
TRBV18	-	-	12	TRBJ2-5	TGTGCCAGCTCACCAAACCAAGAGACCCAGTACTTC	CASSPNQETQYF
TRBV19	-	-	14	TRBJ2-2	TGTGCCAGTAGTATAGATGCCGTGTACGGGGAGCTGTTTTTT	CASSIDAVYGELFF
TRBV7-2	once	-	13	TRBJ1-2	TGTGCCAGCAGCTTAGCGGGCAGGGGTGGATACACCTTC	CASSLAGRGGYTF
TRBV7-2	once	-	15	TRBJ1-2	TGTGCCAGCAGCCTTCGCCGGGACGGACTTGCGGGCTACACCTTC	CASSLRRDGLAGYTF
TRBV4-1	-	-	16	TRBJ1-1	TGCGCCAGCAGCCAAGAAGGGCGCCTGTGGGGCATTGAAGCTTTCTTT	CASSQEGRLWGIEAFF
TRBV19	-	TRBD1	15	TRBJ1-5	TGTGCCAGTAGCCCTACAGCAGGGGGGGATCAGCCCCAGCATTTT	CASSPTAGGDQPQHF
TRBV18	-	TRBD1	16	TRBJ2-4	TGTGCCAGCTCTCTCGACAGGGGTACAGCCAAAAACATTCAGTACTTC	CASSLDRGTAKNIQYF
TRBV7-8	few	-	16	TRBJ1-5	TGTGCCAGCAGCTTGACATCGGGGGGTGGAGGACAGCCCCAGCATTTT	CASSLTSGGGGQPQHF
TRBV14	-	-	12	TRBJ2-5	TGTGCCAGCAGCCAAGAGCCGAGGACCCAGTACTTC	CASSQEPRTQYF
TRBV28	-	-	15	TRBJ1-2	TGTGCCAGCAGTTCCTCCTCCGCAGGTCTATATGGCTACACCTTC	CASSSSSAGLYGYTF
TRBV7-2	-	TRBD2	14	TRBJ2-7	TGTGCCAGCAGCTTCCCTAGCGGGAGTTTCGAGCAGTACTTC	CASSFPSGSFEQYF
TRBV5-5	-	TRBD1	18	TRBJ1-4	TGTGCCAGCAGCAACGCCCGGGACAGGGGAGCAACTAATGAAAAACTGTTTTTT	CASSNARDRGATNEKLFF
TRBV7-9	-	TRBD1	16	TRBJ1-1	TGTGCCAGCAGCTTAGCGCTGAGACAGGGAGGCAATGAAGCTTTCTTT	CASSLALRQGGNEAFF
TRBV5-6	-	-	16	TRBJ2-1	TGTGCCAGCAGCTTGGTGATAGCGGACTCCTACAATGAGCAGTTCTTC	CASSLVIADSYNEQFF
TRBV7-8	-	-	15	TRBJ1-1	TGTGCCAGCAGCTTTATCAGGGCTATGAACACTGAAGCTTTCTTT	CASSFIRAMNTEAFF
TRBV7-2	few	TRBD2	17	TRBJ2-1	TGTGCCAGCAGCGGGACTAGCGGGGGGATATTCTACAATGAGCAGTTCTTC	CASSGTSGGIFYNEQFF
TRBV27	-	-	16	TRBJ2-3	TGTGCCAGCAGTTTATCGATGGGGGTCAACACAGATACGCAGTATTTT	CASSLSMGVNTDTQYF
TRBV2	few	TRBD1	14	TRBJ1-3	TGTGCCAGTCTACCTCAGGGGGAACGAAACACCATATATTTT	CASLPQGERNTIYF
TRBV2	-	-	12	TRBJ1-4	TGTGCCATCGAGGGGGTAAGGGAAAAACTGTTTTTT	CAIEGVREKLFF
TRBV7-3	-	-	15	TRBJ2-3	TGTGCCAGCAGCGGGGGGTCTAGCAGCACAGATACGCAGTATTTT	CASSGGSSSTDTQYF
TRBV30	-	-	11	TRBJ2-3	TGTGCCTGGAGTGTTCTTGATACGCAGTATTTT	CAWSVLDTQYF
TRBV25-1	-	-	13	TRBJ1-6	TGTGCCAGCAGTGCCGCTCATAATTCACCCCTCCACTTT	CASSAAHNSPLHF
TRBV27	-	-	15	TRBJ2-1	TGTGCCAGCAGTCTGTACGAAAGCTCCTACAATGAGCAGTTCTTC	CASSLYESSYNEQFF
TRBV10-2	once	TRBD2	14	TRBJ2-7	TGCGCCAGCAGCAAAGTAGCGGGAGTCTACGAGCAGTACTTC	CASSKVAGVYEQYF
TRBV18	-	TRBD2	15	TRBJ2-5	TGTGCCAGCTCACCCCTTAGCGGGATCCAAGAGACCCAGTACTTC	CASSPLSGIQETQYF
TRBV5-1	-	-	13	TRBJ2-3	TGCGCCAGCAGTTGGGACAGCACAGATACGCAGTATTTT	CASSWDSTDTQYF
TRBV6-1	-	-	12	TRBJ1-4	TGTGCCAGCAGAACAGGGCAAGGACAACTGTTTTTT	CASRTGQGQLFF
TRBV7-9	-	-	14	TRBJ1-5	TGTGCCAGCAGCTTAGTTTCGGGAAATCAGCCCCAGCATTTT	CASSLVSGNQPQHF
TRBV2	-	-	13	TRBJ1-4	TGTGCCAGCAGTGACATAACGGAAGAAAAACTGTTTTTT	CASSDITEEKLFF
TRBV2	many	-	13	TRBJ2-1	TGTGCCAGCAGTAGCGAGTCCTACAATGAGCAGTTCTTC	CASSSESYNEQFF
TRBV12-5	-	-	16	TRBJ2-7	TGTGCTAGTGGCCCGGACAGTCCGAGGAGCTCCTACGAGCAGTACTTC	CASGPDSPRSSYEQYF
TRBV5-1	-	TRBD2	16	TRBJ2-5	TGCGCCAGCAGCCCCGGGGGGCTAGCGGGAGTGGAGACCCAGTACTTC	CASSPGGLAGVETQYF
TRBV7-2	-	-	16	TRBJ2-1	TGTGCCAGCAGCCCCTCCCGGACAGTCCTCTTCAATGAGCAGTTCTTC	CASSPSRTVLFNEQFF
TRBV18	-	TRBD1	16	TRBJ2-1	TGTGCCAGCTCACTAGACGGCAGGGGGTCCTACAATGAGCAGTTCTTC	CASSLDGRGSYNEQFF